The next 9 T cell receptor beta chains were all read from a single sample in a study of T cell responses to AZD1222 COVID-19 vaccine. The repertoire was sequenced with immunoSEQ multiplex PCR; TCRdb's copy has only in-frame clones and lacks some. The table has 90,000 to 100,000 clones, less than 85% seen once. The source was peripheral blood, collected 28 days after the second AZD1222 dose. All receptors derive from an adult who received the AZD1222 COVID-19 vaccine.

There are a few counts of this clone. The genes are TRBV5-8 and TRBJ1-1; tentative D call: TRBD1 (5 bases). This CDR3 region has 14 residues. The V and J ends lost 6 bases and 5 bases respectively, with 17 bases between them. Looked up from germline, CDR1 is SGHTS and CDR2 is YDEGEE. CDR3 DNA sequence: TGTGCCAGCACTAGGGACCCCGATGGGACTGAAGCTTTCTTT. This codes for CASTRDPDGTEAFF.

V gene TRBV5-6 combines with J gene TRBJ2-7; 8 nucleotides line up with TRBD2. The ends lost 0 bases at V and 9 bases at J; junction bases unmatched: 8. The CDR3 contains 14 residues. In germline, CDR1 is SGHDT, CDR2 YYEEEE. CDR3 bases: TGTGCCAGCAGCTTGGACCGGGGGGGCCCTGTGCAGTACTTC. Its protein is CASSLDRGGPVQYF.

The V and J genes are TRBV6-5 and TRBJ1-2; 10 bases map to TRBD1. CDR1 and CDR2 from the germline V gene are MNHEY and SVGAGI. This CDR3 region has 15 residues. V shed 2 bases, J shed 1 base, and the junction held 1 base outside the gene matches. The CDR3 loop is CASSYGQGGNYGYTF. The CDR3 nucleotides read TGTGCCAGCAGTTACGGACAGGGGGGTAACTATGGCTACACCTTC.

This clone was seen a single time. The chain recombines TRBV6-2 or TRBV6-3 with TRBJ1-2, with 9 bases aligning to TRBD1. The germline CDR1 and CDR2 sequences are MNHEY and SVGEGT. There are 14 residues in the CDR3. Trimming removed 4 bases from V and 3 bases from J; junction bases left unmatched: 3. CDR3 nucleotides: TGTGCCAGCAGTTCCGGGACAGGGTACTATGGCTACACCTTC. This codes for CASSSGTGYYGYTF.

The J gene is TRBJ2-7, the V gene TRBV12-3 or TRBV12-4; unclear D gene. This CDR3 is 12 amino acids long. V was shortened by 6 bases and J by 5 bases, with 11 bases between the two germline ends. The CDR3 sequence is CASSRIHNEQYF. For the CDR3, the DNA is TGTGCCAGCAGCCGGATTCATAACGAGCAGTACTTC.

The J gene is TRBJ2-7, the V gene TRBV5-1; D not certain. Germline V CDR1 and CDR2: SGHRS, YFSETQ. The CDR3 covers 15 residues. The V gene lost 4 bases and the J gene lost 0 bases, with 14 bases spanning the gap. This CDR3 reads CASSPDGRSSYEQYF. For the CDR3, the DNA is TGCGCCAGCAGCCCAGACGGAAGAAGCTCCTACGAGCAGTACTTC.

V gene TRBV6-6 combines with J gene TRBJ2-2; D perhaps matches TRBD1 (6 bases). V shed 7 bases and J shed 4 bases, with 13 bases lying between them. Germline V CDR1 and CDR2: MNHNY, SVGAGI (reference sequence). The length of the CDR3 is 14 residues. DNA for the CDR3: TGTGCCAGCATTCCGGGACAAGCCACCGGGGAGCTGTTTTTT. It encodes CASIPGQATGELFF.

This clone was seen a few times. The chain joins TRBV5-4 to TRBJ2-5, with D perhaps matching TRBD1 (5 bases). Germline values: CDR1 SGHNT, CDR2 YYREEE (reference sequence). Trimming removed 0 bases from V and 2 bases from J, with 14 bases in between. This CDR3 region has 16 residues. The CDR3 region is CASSLDVQVGQETQYF. The CDR3 nucleotides are TGTGCCAGCAGCTTGGATGTACAGGTGGGGCAAGAGACCCAGTACTTC.

This clone was seen a single time. The V and J genes are TRBV7-9 and TRBJ1-5; D is undetermined. This CDR3 region has 11 residues. Germline loops: CDR1 SEHNR, CDR2 FQNEAQ (reference sequence). Between the trimmed V and J ends, which lost 8 bases and 7 bases, there was a span of 9 bases. DNA for the CDR3: TGTGCCAGCGGAACACACCAGCCCCAGCATTTT. Protein product: CASGTHQPQHF. Full variable domain (rest looked up from reference TRBV7-9 and TRBJ1-5): DTGVSQNPRHKITKRGQNVTFRCDPISEHNRLYWYRQTLGQGPEFLTYFQNEAQLEKSRLLSDRFSAERPKGSFSTLEIQRTEQGDSAMYLCASGTHQPQHFGDGTRLSIL.